Shown below are 2 T cell receptor beta chains from a single sample sequenced in a study of T cells in Graves' hyperthyroidism and ophthalmopathy. Amplification of TCR beta CDR3 regions used RNA as the template. With the HTBI primer set, the TCR CDR3 went through a first round of RT-PCR. From the multiplex PCR reads, TCRdb called clonotypes with MiXCR, one entry per CDR3 protein. The table records a few hundred thousand distinct CDR3 sequences, about a sixth of them present only once. Sequencing was done on a sample of blood. These receptors were taken from a woman under 40 with Graves' hyperthyroidism.

To note about this clonotype: One end of the junction is discordant with germline, which a read error may explain. The chain links TRBV6-2 or TRBV6-3 to TRBJ1-1; no reliable D call. The CDR3 loop spans 14 amino acids. Germline-derived CDR1 and CDR2 are MNHEY and SVGEGT. The chain's CDR3 is CASSYLARYSEAFF. CDR3 DNA sequence: TGCGCCAGCAGTTACCTCGCAAGGTACTCTGAAGCTTTCTTT.

This clonotype was seen repeatedly, ten times or more. The chain links TRBV28 to TRBJ1-2; 7 bases fit TRBD1. The CDR3 extends over 13 amino acids. From germline, CDR1 is MDHEN and CDR2 SYDVKM. V shed 4 bases and J 5 bases; nucleotides not matched to a gene: 4. CDR3 sequence: CASSSQGLYGYTF. The CDR3 region has the DNA TGTGCCAGCAGTTCACAGGGGCTTTATGGCTACACCTTC.